One and the same sample provided the 5 T cell receptor beta chains below, sequenced in a study of response to subunit inactivated influenza vaccine. MiXCR, applied by TCRdb to the RT-PCR reads, yields one record per CDR3 protein. The table has 600,000 to 850,000 distinct CDR3 sequences, 12% to 15% seen once. The material was PBMCs from blood, obtained about 14 days before vaccination. Every receptor here comes from a man aged 45-65 years who received an inactivated influenza vaccine.

This sequence joins TRBV6-1 and TRBJ2-1; 11 nucleotides align to TRBD1. CDR1 MNHNS and CDR2 SASEGT come from the germline V gene. V lost 5 bases to trimming and J lost 12 bases; unmatched junction nucleotides: 9. CDR3 length equals 14 residues. The CDR3 sequence: CASSRTGGGSLQFF. The CDR3 coding sequence is TGTGCCAGCAGTCGGACAGGGGGCGGTTCTTTGCAGTTCTTC.

CDR3 DNA sequence: TGTGCCAGCAGCCAAGTCGGGGCCCAAGAGACCCAGTACTTC. Translating gives CASSQVGAQETQYF. V and J are TRBV4-2 and TRBJ2-5; either TRBD1 or TRBD2 may supply D (5 bases each). Germline V lookup: CDR1 LGHNA, CDR2 YNFKEQ. The CDR3 consists of 14 residues. Trimming took 1 base from V and 1 from J, leaving 7 bases between them.

This chain uses TRBV5-1 with TRBJ2-5; TRBD1 matches at 8 bases. The CDR3 is 14 amino acids. The germline V gene has CDR1 SGHRS and CDR2 YFSETQ. The V and J ends lost 4 bases and 5 bases, in that order; junction bases with no gene match: 7. The CDR3 loop is CASSPGGLEETQYF. DNA of the CDR3: TGCGCCAGCAGCCCAGGGGGCCTTGAGGAGACCCAGTACTTC.

The chain has TRBV28 and TRBJ2-5; D is uncertain. The CDR3 sequence is 14 residues long. V lost 7 bases, J lost 7 bases, and 19 bases lay in between. From germline, CDR1 is MDHEN and CDR2 SYDVKM. Here the CDR3 reads CASKADGGHRTQYF. CDR3 in DNA: TGTGCCAGCAAGGCGGACGGTGGGCACAGGACCCAGTACTTC.

This clonotype was detected once. The rearrangement joins TRBV27 to TRBJ1-2, with a possible D match to TRBD1 (5 bases). The CDR3 is made up of 15 amino acids. Trimming removed 7 bases from V and 6 bases from J, with 21 bases in between. Germline V gene data show CDR1 as MNHEY and CDR2 as SMNVEV (reference sequence). CDR3 amino acids: CASKPGPGAKDGYTF. CDR3 sequence (DNA): TGTGCCAGCAAACCGGGCCCCGGGGCGAAAGATGGCTACACCTTC.